Listed below are T cell receptor beta chains from one sample, sequenced in a study of OX40 agonist ivuxolimab in advanced cancers. Sequenced by immunoSEQ multiplex PCR; TCRdb stores in-frame clones only, minus some. The repertoire holds 15,000 or so clones, with around four fifths as singletons. This specimen consisted of CD4+ or CD8+ T cells sorted from blood, obtained in a trial of the OX40 agonist ivuxolimab. Receptor source: an adult with an advanced solid tumor such as melanoma, head and neck, liver or kidney cancer. Both conserved end residues are part of each CDR3. Fields, in order: D gene, clone size, V gene, J gene, CDR3 DNA, CDR3 protein. D genes are given only for firm matches. Rows may omit the clone size; those that give it use once, few, many or a size class.

D: NA
size: NA
V: TRBV7-5
J: TRBJ2-1
DNA: TGTGCCAGCAGCTTCCTAGCAAGGGGGGAGCAGTTCTTC
CDR3: CASSFLARGEQFF

D: TRBD2
size: NA
V: TRBV7-3
J: TRBJ2-1
DNA: TGTGCCAGCAGCTTAACGGGAGCGGGGTACAATGAGCAGTTCTTC
CDR3: CASSLTGAGYNEQFF

D: NA
size: NA
V: TRBV5-7
J: TRBJ1-2
DNA: TGCGCCTGCCGGGGGGATCAATATGGCTACACCTTC
CDR3: CACRGDQYGYTF

D: NA
size: few
V: TRBV27
J: TRBJ2-1
DNA: TGTGCCAGCAACATGGGAGGGGGCCCCTACAATGAGCAGTTCTTC
CDR3: CASNMGGGPYNEQFF

D: TRBD1
size: few
V: TRBV5-4
J: TRBJ2-7
DNA: TGTGCCAGCAGCTTGGCCTCCGGGACAGGGGCCCCCTACGAGCAGTACTTC
CDR3: CASSLASGTGAPYEQYF

D: NA
size: NA
V: TRBV6-4
J: TRBJ1-5
DNA: TGTGCCAGCAGTGTGTCAGGGTTTGGCAATCAGCCCCAGCATTTT
CDR3: CASSVSGFGNQPQHF

D: NA
size: NA
V: TRBV6-5
J: TRBJ2-7
DNA: TGTGCCAGCAGTTACGGGCAGGGCAGAGAGCAGTACTTC
CDR3: CASSYGQGREQYF

D: NA
size: NA
V: TRBV2
J: TRBJ1-1
DNA: TGTGCCAGCAGTGAAGCAAACGGGGGGCGAAGGAACACTGAAGCTTTCTTT
CDR3: CASSEANGGRRNTEAFF

D: NA
size: NA
V: TRBV30
J: TRBJ1-2
DNA: TGTGCCTGGAGGGAACTGGACTTTTTCGCAAGGCGATACACCTTC
CDR3: CAWRELDFFARRYTF

D: TRBD1
size: NA
V: TRBV2
J: TRBJ1-3
DNA: TGTGCCAGCAGTGACCATTATAAGGTCCCGGGACAGGACTCTGGAAACACCATATATTTT
CDR3: CASSDHYKVPGQDSGNTIYF

D: NA
size: NA
V: TRBV7-3
J: TRBJ1-5
DNA: TGTGCCAGCAGCGTACTGGGGACATCGGGGCCACAGCCCCAGCATTTT
CDR3: CASSVLGTSGPQPQHF

D: NA
size: NA
V: TRBV9
J: TRBJ1-1
DNA: TGTGCCAGCAGCGTAGAGGCCTTAGGGGGGAGATCCTTCTTT
CDR3: CASSVEALGGRSFF

D: NA
size: NA
V: TRBV15
J: TRBJ1-1
DNA: TGTGCCACCAGCAGGGGTACATCCGAAGCTTTCTTT
CDR3: CATSRGTSEAFF

D: TRBD2
size: NA
V: TRBV5-6
J: TRBJ2-7
DNA: TGTGCCAGCAGCTACCTCGTCGGGACTAGCGGGAGTATTTACGAGCAGTACTTC
CDR3: CASSYLVGTSGSIYEQYF

D: NA
size: NA
V: TRBV11-2
J: TRBJ2-7
DNA: TGTGCCAGCAGCTCTTCCTACGAGCAGTACTTC
CDR3: CASSSSYEQYF

D: NA
size: once
V: TRBV7-9
J: TRBJ2-3
DNA: TGTGCCAGCAGTCCACCAGGGGATACGCAGTATTTT
CDR3: CASSPPGDTQYF

D: NA
size: NA
V: TRBV9
J: TRBJ1-1
DNA: TGTGCCAGCAGCGTAGGGGGTCTTTCCACTGAAGCTTTCTTT
CDR3: CASSVGGLSTEAFF

D: TRBD1
size: NA
V: TRBV10-1
J: TRBJ2-2
DNA: TGCGCCAGCAGTGCGAACAGGGGTCTTACCGGGGAGCTGTTTTTT
CDR3: CASSANRGLTGELFF

D: NA
size: NA
V: TRBV7-2
J: TRBJ1-1
DNA: TGTGCCAGCAGCTCCAGACACGGGACTGAAGCTTTCTTT
CDR3: CASSSRHGTEAFF

D: NA
size: NA
V: TRBV11-2
J: TRBJ2-1
DNA: TGTGCCAGCAGCTTAGACCGGAGTCCCCGAAGGAATGAGCAGTTCTTC
CDR3: CASSLDRSPRRNEQFF

D: TRBD1
size: NA
V: TRBV5-1
J: TRBJ1-2
DNA: TGCGCCAGCGCCCCGGACATTTGGACAGGGCAAGGCTACACCTTC
CDR3: CASAPDIWTGQGYTF

D: NA
size: few
V: TRBV7-6
J: TRBJ2-7
DNA: TGTGCCAGCAGCCGGACAGTAGTCTACGAGCAGTACTTC
CDR3: CASSRTVVYEQYF

D: NA
size: NA
V: TRBV5-6
J: TRBJ2-2
DNA: TGTGCCAGCAGCTTGGACGTGAGCACCGGGGAGCTGTTTTTT
CDR3: CASSLDVSTGELFF

D: TRBD2
size: few
V: TRBV10-1
J: TRBJ2-1
DNA: TGCGCCAGCAGTGACGGGACTAGCGGGAGTTCGTACAATGAGCAGTTCTTC
CDR3: CASSDGTSGSSYNEQFF

D: NA
size: NA
V: TRBV10-3
J: TRBJ2-1
DNA: TGTGCCATCTCCCTTGGGGGAGTAGAATTCTTC
CDR3: CAISLGGVEFF

D: NA
size: few
V: TRBV28
J: TRBJ2-2
DNA: TGTGCCAGCATTCAATTTAGCGGAAACACCGGGGAGCTGTTTTTT
CDR3: CASIQFSGNTGELFF

D: NA
size: NA
V: TRBV6-1
J: TRBJ1-1
DNA: TGTGCCAGCAGCCCGAAACCTACCTTGAACACTGAAGCTTTCTTT
CDR3: CASSPKPTLNTEAFF

D: NA
size: NA
V: TRBV14
J: TRBJ2-1
DNA: TGTGCCAGCAGCCAGCGCGTCTACAATGAGCAGTTCTTC
CDR3: CASSQRVYNEQFF

D: NA
size: NA
V: TRBV9
J: TRBJ1-2
DNA: TGTGCCAGCAGCCCCGGGACGCGGGGCTACACCTTC
CDR3: CASSPGTRGYTF

D: TRBD2
size: NA
V: TRBV10-3
J: TRBJ2-1
DNA: TGTGCCATCAGTGACCCGAGCGGGAACTACAATGAGCAGTTCTTC
CDR3: CAISDPSGNYNEQFF

D: TRBD1
size: few
V: TRBV2
J: TRBJ1-2
DNA: TGTGCCAGCAGGCTCAGGGGGCCTATAACTAACTATGGCTACACCTTC
CDR3: CASRLRGPITNYGYTF

D: TRBD2
size: NA
V: TRBV28
J: TRBJ2-1
DNA: TGTGCCAGCAGCCTTCTAGCGGGAGTTAGCTCCTACAATGAGCAGTTCTTC
CDR3: CASSLLAGVSSYNEQFF

D: NA
size: large
V: TRBV7-2
J: TRBJ2-5
DNA: TGTGCCAGCAGCTTATTTCGGGGGACTTTCCAAGAGACCCAGTACTTC
CDR3: CASSLFRGTFQETQYF

D: TRBD2
size: NA
V: TRBV11-2
J: TRBJ2-7
DNA: TGTGCCAGCAGCTTAGAAACTAGCGCTCCAGGCGAGCAGTACTTC
CDR3: CASSLETSAPGEQYF

D: NA
size: once
V: TRBV18
J: TRBJ2-5
DNA: TGTGCCAGCTCACCACTGGAGAAAGAGACCCAGTACTTC
CDR3: CASSPLEKETQYF

D: NA
size: NA
V: TRBV6-5
J: TRBJ1-3
DNA: TGTGCCAGCACCCCGGGACCGGGGGGAAACACCATATATTTT
CDR3: CASTPGPGGNTIYF

D: TRBD2
size: NA
V: TRBV4-1
J: TRBJ2-7
DNA: TGCGCCAGCAGCCAAGATTGGGGGGGGGAGCAGTACTTC
CDR3: CASSQDWGGEQYF

D: TRBD1
size: NA
V: TRBV29-1
J: TRBJ2-1
DNA: TGCAGCCAAACCGTCCGGGACAGGGGCAATGAGCAGTTCTTC
CDR3: CSQTVRDRGNEQFF

D: NA
size: NA
V: TRBV27
J: TRBJ2-7
DNA: TGTGCCAGCAGTTTAAGGAAGGGCTACGAGCAGTACTTC
CDR3: CASSLRKGYEQYF

D: NA
size: NA
V: TRBV9
J: TRBJ2-7
DNA: TGTGCCAGCAGCGTAGTGGGTACCGATAAGAGCTACGAGCAGTACTTC
CDR3: CASSVVGTDKSYEQYF

D: NA
size: NA
V: TRBV2
J: TRBJ2-2
DNA: TGTGCCAGCAGTGGCAGCGTAGGGCCTCCGACGGCCGGGGAGCTGTTTTTT
CDR3: CASSGSVGPPTAGELFF

D: NA
size: NA
V: TRBV15
J: TRBJ1-5
DNA: TGTGCCACCAGCAGCGGAGTAAGAAACAATCAGCCCCAGCATTTT
CDR3: CATSSGVRNNQPQHF

D: NA
size: NA
V: TRBV6-4
J: TRBJ2-3
DNA: TGTGCCAGCAGTGAGGGGGAGAGCACAGATACGCAGTATTTT
CDR3: CASSEGESTDTQYF

D: NA
size: once
V: TRBV5-4
J: TRBJ2-1
DNA: TGTGCCAGCAGTTGGGGGACCCTCAGTGATGAGCAGTTCTTC
CDR3: CASSWGTLSDEQFF

D: TRBD1
size: NA
V: TRBV28
J: TRBJ2-5
DNA: TGTGCCAGCAGTGACCGGGACAGAAACTTTGAAGAGACCCAGTACTTC
CDR3: CASSDRDRNFEETQYF

D: NA
size: NA
V: TRBV21-1
J: TRBJ2-2
DNA: TGTGCCAGCAGGACACTTGCGAACACCGGGGAGCTGTTTTTT
CDR3: CASRTLANTGELFF

D: TRBD1
size: NA
V: TRBV9
J: TRBJ1-1
DNA: TGTGCCAGCAGCCTAACAGGGGCGGGCACTGAAGCTTTCTTT
CDR3: CASSLTGAGTEAFF

D: TRBD2
size: NA
V: TRBV28
J: TRBJ2-2
DNA: TGTGCCAGCATTGCCCTAGAACTAGCGGTCACCGGGGAGCTGTTTTTT
CDR3: CASIALELAVTGELFF

D: NA
size: NA
V: TRBV6-1
J: TRBJ2-7
DNA: TGTGCCAGCAGTCCCGGGACAACAAAGCAGTACTTC
CDR3: CASSPGTTKQYF

D: NA
size: NA
V: TRBV7-3
J: TRBJ2-7
DNA: TGTGCCAGCAGCCAGTCAGGTCTACACGAGCAGTACTTC
CDR3: CASSQSGLHEQYF

D: TRBD1
size: NA
V: TRBV15
J: TRBJ1-4
DNA: TGTGCCACCAGCGAGACAAGGGACAGGTATAATGAAAAACTGTTTTTT
CDR3: CATSETRDRYNEKLFF

D: TRBD1
size: NA
V: TRBV29-1
J: TRBJ1-2
DNA: TGCAGCGTTCGGACAGGCTATGGCTACACCTTC
CDR3: CSVRTGYGYTF

D: NA
size: NA
V: TRBV29-1
J: TRBJ1-2
DNA: TGCAGCGTTGGGGCAGGGGCAGACTATGGCTACACCTTC
CDR3: CSVGAGADYGYTF

D: NA
size: NA
V: TRBV7-9
J: TRBJ2-2
DNA: TGTGCCAGCAGCTTAGTGGCGGCCACCGGGGAGCTGTTTTTT
CDR3: CASSLVAATGELFF

D: TRBD2
size: NA
V: TRBV10-3
J: TRBJ2-7
DNA: TGTGCCATCAGCCCCCGAACCCTAGCGGACCTCTACGAGCAGTACTTC
CDR3: CAISPRTLADLYEQYF

D: NA
size: NA
V: TRBV23-1
J: TRBJ2-2
DNA: TGCGCCAGCACTCAGGGGACCGGGGAGCTGTTTTTT
CDR3: CASTQGTGELFF

D: NA
size: NA
V: TRBV7-9
J: TRBJ2-1
DNA: TGTGCCAGCAGCTTAGTCCCCAGTTGGTCCAATGAGCAGTTCTTC
CDR3: CASSLVPSWSNEQFF

D: TRBD2
size: NA
V: TRBV2
J: TRBJ2-7
DNA: TGTGCCAGCATAACTAGCGGGAGGGCCGGTCGCGAGCAGTACTTC
CDR3: CASITSGRAGREQYF